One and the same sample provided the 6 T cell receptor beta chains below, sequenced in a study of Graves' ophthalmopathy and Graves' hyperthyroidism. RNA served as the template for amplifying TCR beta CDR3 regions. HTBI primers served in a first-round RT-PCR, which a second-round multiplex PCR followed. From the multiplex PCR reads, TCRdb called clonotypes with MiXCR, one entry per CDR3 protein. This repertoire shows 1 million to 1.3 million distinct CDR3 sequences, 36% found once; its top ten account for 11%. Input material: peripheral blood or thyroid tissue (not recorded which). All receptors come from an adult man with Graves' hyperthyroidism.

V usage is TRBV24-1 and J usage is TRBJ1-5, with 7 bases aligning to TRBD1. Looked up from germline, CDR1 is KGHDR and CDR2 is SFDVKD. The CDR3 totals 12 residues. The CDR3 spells CASTGVVQPQHF. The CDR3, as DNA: TGTGCTAGCACAGGGGTCGTTCAGCCCCAGCATTTT.

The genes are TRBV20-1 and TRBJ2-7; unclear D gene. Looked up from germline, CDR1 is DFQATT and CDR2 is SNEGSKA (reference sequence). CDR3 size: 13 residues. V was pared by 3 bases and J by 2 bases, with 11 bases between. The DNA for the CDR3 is TGCAGTGCTAGTTCGGACCAAACCTACGAGCAGTACTTC. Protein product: CSASSDQTYEQYF.

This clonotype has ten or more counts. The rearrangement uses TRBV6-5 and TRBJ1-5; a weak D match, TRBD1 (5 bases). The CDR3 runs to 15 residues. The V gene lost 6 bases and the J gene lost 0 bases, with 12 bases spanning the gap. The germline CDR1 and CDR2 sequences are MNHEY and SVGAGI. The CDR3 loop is CASRPGTYSNQPQHF. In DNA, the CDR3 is TGTGCCAGCAGGCCAGGGACCTATAGCAATCAGCCCCAGCATTTT.

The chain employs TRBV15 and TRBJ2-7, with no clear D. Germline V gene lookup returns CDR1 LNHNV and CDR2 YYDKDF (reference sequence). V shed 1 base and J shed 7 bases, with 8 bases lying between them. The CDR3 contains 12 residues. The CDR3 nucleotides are TGTGCCACCAGCAGAGCTCGCCGGGAGCAGTACTTC. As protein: CATSRARREQYF.

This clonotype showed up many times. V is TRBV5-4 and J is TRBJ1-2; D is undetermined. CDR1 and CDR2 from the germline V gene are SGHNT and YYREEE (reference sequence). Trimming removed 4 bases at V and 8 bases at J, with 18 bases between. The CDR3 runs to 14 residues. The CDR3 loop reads CASSTPGPQEGYTF. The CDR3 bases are TGTGCCAGCAGCACTCCCGGGCCCCAAGAGGGCTACACCTTC.

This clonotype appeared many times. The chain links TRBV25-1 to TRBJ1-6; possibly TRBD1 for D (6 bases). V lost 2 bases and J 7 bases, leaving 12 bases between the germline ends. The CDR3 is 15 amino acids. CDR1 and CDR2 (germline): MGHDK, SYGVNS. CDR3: CASSERAGGNSPLHF. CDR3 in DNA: TGTGCCAGCAGTGAAAGGGCCGGGGGCAATTCACCCCTCCACTTT.